The clone carrying this T cell receptor (beta chain) was recorded many times. The target antigen is unknown. The time point denotes: newly diagnosed GD, antithyroid drugs for less than 3 months. Preparation of the TCR library used RNA extracted from PBMCs. Building of the TCR beta libraries involved iRepertoire HTBI primers and Arm-PCR of CDR3 regions. TCRdb processed the multiplex PCR reads anew with MiXCR; each CDR3 protein has one entry. This table has some 600,000 distinct CDR3 sequences, around 15% appearing once. V dropped 5 bases and J dropped 5 bases, with 7 bases sitting between them. Germline CDR1 and CDR2: SGHAT and FQNNGV. The CDR3 consists of 12 residues. The data belong to a study of regulatory T cells in long-lasting Graves disease. Study outcomes and limitations: Persistent disease showed a preference for TRBV28, TRBJ1-2 and TRBJ2-5.

In addition, the sample was reused for a study of T cells in Graves' hyperthyroidism and ophthalmopathy. This second report adds: For the diagnoses, clinical symptoms, serum thyroxine and TRAb, thyroid ultrasound and orbital computed tomography were used. Using the HTBI primer set, a first-round RT-PCR was run on the TCR CDR3. Before onset, ophthalmopathy was predicted by the model a median around 6 months earlier.

The material was peripheral blood mononuclear cells (PBMCs), obtained at new diagnosis, from a patient treated with antithyroid drugs. This receptor was obtained from a young man with Graves disease. The chain joins TRBV11-2 to TRBJ2-1; D is unresolved. The CDR3: CASSHANNEQFF. The CDR3 DNA reads as TGTGCCAGCAGCCACGCTAACAATGAGCAGTTCTTC.